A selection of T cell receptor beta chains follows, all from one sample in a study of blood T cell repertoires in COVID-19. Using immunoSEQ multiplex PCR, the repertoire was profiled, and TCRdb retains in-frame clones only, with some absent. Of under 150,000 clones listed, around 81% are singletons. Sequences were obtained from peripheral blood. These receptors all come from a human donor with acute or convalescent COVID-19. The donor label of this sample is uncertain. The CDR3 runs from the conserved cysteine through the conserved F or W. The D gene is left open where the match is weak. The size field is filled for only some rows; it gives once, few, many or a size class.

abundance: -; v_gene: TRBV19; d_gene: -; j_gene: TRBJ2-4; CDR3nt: TGTGCCAGTAGTATGGGGAGTCTAGCCAAAAACATTCAGTACTTC; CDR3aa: CASSMGSLAKNIQYF
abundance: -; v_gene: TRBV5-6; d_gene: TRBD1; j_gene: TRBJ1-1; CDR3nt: TGTGCCAGCAGCGCACAGGGGGCGCGGATTTACACTGAAGCTTTCTTT; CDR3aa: CASSAQGARIYTEAFF
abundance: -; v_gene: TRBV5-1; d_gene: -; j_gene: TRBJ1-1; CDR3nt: TGCGCCAGCAGCCCCGGGACGGACTGGGGGCCTGAAGCTTTCTTT; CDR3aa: CASSPGTDWGPEAFF
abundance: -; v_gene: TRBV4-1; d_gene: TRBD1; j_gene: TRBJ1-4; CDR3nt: TGCGCCAGCGGCCCCGGGACAGCTAATGAAAAACTGTTTTTT; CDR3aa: CASGPGTANEKLFF
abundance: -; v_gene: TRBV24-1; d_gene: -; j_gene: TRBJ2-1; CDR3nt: TGTGCCACCAGTTCTTACAATGAGCAGTTCTTC; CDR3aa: CATSSYNEQFF
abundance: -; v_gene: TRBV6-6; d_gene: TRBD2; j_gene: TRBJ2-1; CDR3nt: TGTGCCAGCAGCTTGAAGCGGGACTACAATGAGCAGTTCTTC; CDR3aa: CASSLKRDYNEQFF
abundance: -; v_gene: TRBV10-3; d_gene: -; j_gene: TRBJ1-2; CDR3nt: TGTGCCATCCTGGGGGCGTCTAACTATGGCTACACCTTC; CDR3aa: CAILGASNYGYTF
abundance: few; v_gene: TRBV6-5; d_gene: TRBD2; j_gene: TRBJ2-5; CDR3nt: TGTGCCAGCAGTAATAGCGGGGGGGTGAAGACCCAGTACTTC; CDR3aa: CASSNSGGVKTQYF
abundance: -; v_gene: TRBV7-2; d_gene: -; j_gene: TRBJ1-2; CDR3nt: TGTGCCAGCAGCCCAGACTGGGGGCGAAATGGCTACACCTTC; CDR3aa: CASSPDWGRNGYTF
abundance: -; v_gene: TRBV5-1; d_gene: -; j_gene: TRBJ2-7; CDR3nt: TGCGCCAGCAGCCACGACAGTTCCTACGAGCAGTACTTC; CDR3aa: CASSHDSSYEQYF
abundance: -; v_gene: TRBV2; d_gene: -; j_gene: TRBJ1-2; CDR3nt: TGTGCCAGCCTCTTGGAGACCTACACCTTC; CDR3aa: CASLLETYTF
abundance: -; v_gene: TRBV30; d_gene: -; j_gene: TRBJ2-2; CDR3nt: TGTGCCTGGAGAATAAGGACAGTTGCGAACACCGGGGAGCTGTTTTTT; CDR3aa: CAWRIRTVANTGELFF
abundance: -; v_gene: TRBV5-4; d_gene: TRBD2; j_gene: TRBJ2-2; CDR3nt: TGTGCCAGCAGCTTGGGTGGGACTAGCGGATTTCCCGGGGAGCTGTTTTTT; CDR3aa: CASSLGGTSGFPGELFF
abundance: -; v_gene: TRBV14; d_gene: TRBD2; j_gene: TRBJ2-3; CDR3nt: TGTGCCAGCAGCCAACTGACGGGGGGGCGCACAGATACGCAGTATTTT; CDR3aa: CASSQLTGGRTDTQYF
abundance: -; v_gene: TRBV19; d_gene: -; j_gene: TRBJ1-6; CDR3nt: TGTGCCAGTAGTCGAGATCGGGACATTTATTCACCCCTCCACTTT; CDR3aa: CASSRDRDIYSPLHF
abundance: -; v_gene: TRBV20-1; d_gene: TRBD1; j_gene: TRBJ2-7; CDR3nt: TGCAGTGCTAGTAGACAGGGAAGTTTCGAGCAGTACTTC; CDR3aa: CSASRQGSFEQYF
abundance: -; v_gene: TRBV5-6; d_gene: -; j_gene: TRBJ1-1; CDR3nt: TGTGCCAGCAGCTTAGGGAGGAACACTGAAGCTTTCTTT; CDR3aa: CASSLGRNTEAFF
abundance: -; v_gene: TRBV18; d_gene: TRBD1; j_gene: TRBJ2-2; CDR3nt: TGTGCCAGCTCACCCCTGAGCGGACAGGTTATTGCGAACACCGGGGAGCTGTTTTTT; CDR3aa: CASSPLSGQVIANTGELFF
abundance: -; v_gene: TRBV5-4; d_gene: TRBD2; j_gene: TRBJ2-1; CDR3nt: TGTGCCAGCAGCCTCAGCGGGGGGCTCGCTGGGAATGAGCAGTTCTTC; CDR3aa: CASSLSGGLAGNEQFF
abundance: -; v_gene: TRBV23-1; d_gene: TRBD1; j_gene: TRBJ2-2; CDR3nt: TGCGCCAGCAGTCAATCCTTCGGGACAGACAAGATGAACACCGGGGAGCTGTTTTTT; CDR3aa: CASSQSFGTDKMNTGELFF
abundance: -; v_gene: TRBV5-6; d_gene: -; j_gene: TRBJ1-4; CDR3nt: TGTGCCAGCAGCTTGAGACAGATTAATGAAAAACTGTTTTTT; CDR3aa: CASSLRQINEKLFF
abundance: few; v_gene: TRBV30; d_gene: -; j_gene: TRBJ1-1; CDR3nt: TGTGCCTGGAGTTCTGCGGACACTGAAGCTTTCTTT; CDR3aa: CAWSSADTEAFF
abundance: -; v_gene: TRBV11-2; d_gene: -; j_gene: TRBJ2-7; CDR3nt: TGTGCCAGCAGCATCGGGTCGGGGGACGAGCAGTACTTC; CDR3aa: CASSIGSGDEQYF
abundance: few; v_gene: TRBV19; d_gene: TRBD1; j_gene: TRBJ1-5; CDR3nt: TGTGCCAGTAGTACCTTTCCGGGACAGGACTATCAGCCCCAGCATTTT; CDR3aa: CASSTFPGQDYQPQHF
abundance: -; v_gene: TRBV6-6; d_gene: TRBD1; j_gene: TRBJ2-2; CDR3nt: TGTGCCAGCAGTCAGGGGGCGGGCACCGGGGAGCTGTTTTTT; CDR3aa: CASSQGAGTGELFF
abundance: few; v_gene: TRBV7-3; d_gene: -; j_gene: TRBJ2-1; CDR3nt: TGTGCCAGCAGCTCTTACCCCCAGGACAGTTACAATGAGCAGTTCTTC; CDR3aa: CASSSYPQDSYNEQFF
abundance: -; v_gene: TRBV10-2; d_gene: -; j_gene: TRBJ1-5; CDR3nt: TGCGCCAGCAGTGATTCAGGGGGCAATCAGCCCCAGCATTTT; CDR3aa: CASSDSGGNQPQHF
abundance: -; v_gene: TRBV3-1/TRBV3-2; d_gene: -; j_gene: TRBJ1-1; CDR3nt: TGTGCCAGCAGCCAGGACCGAGGGGCTTTCTTT; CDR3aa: CASSQDRGAFF
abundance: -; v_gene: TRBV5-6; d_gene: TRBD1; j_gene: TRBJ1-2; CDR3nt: TGTGCCAGCAGCCCCGACAGGGGAATGAGCTACACCTTC; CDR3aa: CASSPDRGMSYTF
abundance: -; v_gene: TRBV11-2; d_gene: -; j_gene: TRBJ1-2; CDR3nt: TGTGCCAGCAGCTTAAGGCAGGACTATGGCTACACCTTC; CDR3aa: CASSLRQDYGYTF
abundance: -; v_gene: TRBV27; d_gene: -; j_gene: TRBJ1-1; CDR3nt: TGTGCCAGCAGTTTTAGAGGGGGGAGGGCCACTGAAGCTTTCTTT; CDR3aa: CASSFRGGRATEAFF
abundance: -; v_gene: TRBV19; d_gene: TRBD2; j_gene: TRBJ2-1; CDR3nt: TGTGCCAGTAGTTCCCTACTAGCGGAGAGCTCCTACAATGAGCAGTTCTTC; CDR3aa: CASSSLLAESSYNEQFF
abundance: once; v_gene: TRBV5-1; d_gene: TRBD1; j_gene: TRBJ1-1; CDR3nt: TGCGCCAGCAGCTTGGAAGGTCAGGGGGTGAGAGCTTTCTTT; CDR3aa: CASSLEGQGVRAFF
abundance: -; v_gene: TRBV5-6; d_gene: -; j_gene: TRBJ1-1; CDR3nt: TGTGCCAGCAGCTTGGCCGGTCTGCTGAACACTGAAGCTTTCTTT; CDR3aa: CASSLAGLLNTEAFF
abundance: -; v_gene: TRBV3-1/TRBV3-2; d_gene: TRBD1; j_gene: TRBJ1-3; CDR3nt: TGTGCCAGCGGTTCTAGGACAGGGGCCGGAAACACCATATATTTT; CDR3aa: CASGSRTGAGNTIYF
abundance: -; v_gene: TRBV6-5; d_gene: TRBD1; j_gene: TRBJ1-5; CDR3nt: TGTGCCAGCGAGACAGGGGTGGATCGGCCCCAGCATTTT; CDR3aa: CASETGVDRPQHF
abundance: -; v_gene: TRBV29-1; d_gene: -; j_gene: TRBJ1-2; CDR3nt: TGCAGCGGCCAGGGGTGGGGTGGCTACACCTTC; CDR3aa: CSGQGWGGYTF
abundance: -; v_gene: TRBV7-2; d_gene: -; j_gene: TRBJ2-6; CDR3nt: TGTGCCAGCAGCTTGACAGGAATGTCCTCTGGGGCCAACGTCCTGACTTTC; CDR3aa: CASSLTGMSSGANVLTF
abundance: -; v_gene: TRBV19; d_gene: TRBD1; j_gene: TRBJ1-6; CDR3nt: TGTGCCAGTAGTCCCGGGACAGGGGGCAGGTCACCCCTCCACTTT; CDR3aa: CASSPGTGGRSPLHF
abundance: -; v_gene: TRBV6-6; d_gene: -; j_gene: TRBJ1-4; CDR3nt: TGTGCCAGCACCCTCGGTGGAACTAATGAAAAACTGTTTTTT; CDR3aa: CASTLGGTNEKLFF
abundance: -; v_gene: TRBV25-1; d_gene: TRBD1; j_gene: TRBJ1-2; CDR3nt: TGTGCCAGCAGTGAATGGGCCAGGGGGGAAGGCTACACCTTC; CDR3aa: CASSEWARGEGYTF
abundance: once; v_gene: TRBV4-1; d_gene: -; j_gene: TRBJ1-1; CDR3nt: TGCGCCAGCAGCCAAGAACCCCGGGAAACTGAAGCTTTCTTT; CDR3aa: CASSQEPRETEAFF
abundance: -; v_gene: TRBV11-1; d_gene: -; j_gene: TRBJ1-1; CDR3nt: TGTGCCAGCAGCCCCGTCAGGGTAGGGGATGAAGCTTTCTTT; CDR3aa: CASSPVRVGDEAFF
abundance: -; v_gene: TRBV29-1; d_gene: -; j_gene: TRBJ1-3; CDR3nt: TGCAGCGTTGAGGCCCAGGGAAACACCATATATTTT; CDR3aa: CSVEAQGNTIYF
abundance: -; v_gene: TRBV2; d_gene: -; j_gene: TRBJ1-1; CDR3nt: TGTGCCACCCTGGAGAGCCAGATGAACACTGAAGCTTTCTTT; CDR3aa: CATLESQMNTEAFF
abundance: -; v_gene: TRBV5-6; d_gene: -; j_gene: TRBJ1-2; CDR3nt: TGTGCCAGCAGCTTGGCCACGCCGACAGGTGGCTATGGCTACACCTTC; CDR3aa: CASSLATPTGGYGYTF
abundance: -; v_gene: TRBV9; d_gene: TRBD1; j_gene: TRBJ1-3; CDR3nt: TGTGCCAGCAGCCCCGGGACAGTGCTCTCTGGAAACACCATATATTTT; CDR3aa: CASSPGTVLSGNTIYF
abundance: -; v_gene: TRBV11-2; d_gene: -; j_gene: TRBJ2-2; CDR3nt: TGTGCCAGCAGCTTAGATCAGGGGGGTTTCAACACCGGGGAGCTGTTTTTT; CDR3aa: CASSLDQGGFNTGELFF
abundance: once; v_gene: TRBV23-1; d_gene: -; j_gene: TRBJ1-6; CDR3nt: TGCGCCAGCAGTCAATCCAGCTCCTATAATTCACCCCTCCACTTT; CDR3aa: CASSQSSSYNSPLHF
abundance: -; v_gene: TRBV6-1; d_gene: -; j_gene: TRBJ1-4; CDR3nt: TGTGCCAGCGGAGGGACTAATGAAAAACTGTTTTTT; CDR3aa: CASGGTNEKLFF
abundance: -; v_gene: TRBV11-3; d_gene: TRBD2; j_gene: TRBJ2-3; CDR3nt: TGTGCCAGCAGCTTAGGAGCGGGGGGAAGCACGCAGTATTTT; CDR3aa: CASSLGAGGSTQYF
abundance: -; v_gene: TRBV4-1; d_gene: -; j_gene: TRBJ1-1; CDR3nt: TGCGCCAGCAGCCAAGAGCTCGGGGAAGCTTTCTTT; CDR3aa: CASSQELGEAFF
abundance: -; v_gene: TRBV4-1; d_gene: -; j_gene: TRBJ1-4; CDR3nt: TGCGCCAGCAGCCCGCAGGCCCGGGGTGAAAAACTGTTTTTT; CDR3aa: CASSPQARGEKLFF
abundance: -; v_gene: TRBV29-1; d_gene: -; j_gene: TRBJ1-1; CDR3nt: TGCAGCGTTGAGGCATCCCTAGGGGAAACTGAAGCTTTCTTT; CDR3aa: CSVEASLGETEAFF
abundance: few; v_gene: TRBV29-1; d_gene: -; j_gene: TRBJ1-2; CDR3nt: TGCAGCGCTACAGGCAAGGGGTATGGCTACACCTTC; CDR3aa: CSATGKGYGYTF
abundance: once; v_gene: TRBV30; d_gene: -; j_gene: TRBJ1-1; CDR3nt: TGTGCCTGGAGGAGGCAGAACACTGAAGCTTTCTTT; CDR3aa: CAWRRQNTEAFF
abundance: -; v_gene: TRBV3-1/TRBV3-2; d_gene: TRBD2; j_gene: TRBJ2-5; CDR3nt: TGTGCCAGCAGCCACCCTAGCGGGGAGCAAGAGACCCAGTACTTC; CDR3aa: CASSHPSGEQETQYF